This TCR beta chain was identified in a study of Tregs in tolerant kidney transplant recipients. In regard to this clone: Its specificity is unknown.

General observations from the study: Donor-specific Treg expansion exceeded global Treg expansion in tolerant patients, suggesting antigen drive.

Measured with immunoSEQ multiplex PCR; TCRdb has only the in-frame clones, and not every one. This table holds under 95,000 clones, around 93% found once. CDR1 GTSNPN and CDR2 SVGIG come from the germline V gene (reference sequence). This CDR3 spans 12 amino acids. V lost 0 bases to trimming and J lost 6 bases, with 9 bases between them. The sequence was obtained from a human donor who received a combined kidney and bone marrow transplant. The rearrangement uses TRBV30 and TRBJ2-7; D is undetermined. Sequenced material: Tregs from blood, taken before the transplant. The CDR3 spells CAWSVGRAEQYF. The CDR3 DNA follows: TGTGCCTGGAGTGTTGGTCGGGCCGAGCAGTACTTC. Drawing the rest from reference TRBV30 and TRBJ2-7, the complete variable domain is SQTIHQWPATLVQPVGSPLSLECTVEGTSNPNLYWYRQAAGRGLQLLFYSVGIGQISSEVPQNLSASRPQDRQFILSSKKLLLSDSGFYLCAWSVGRAEQYFGPGTRLTVT.